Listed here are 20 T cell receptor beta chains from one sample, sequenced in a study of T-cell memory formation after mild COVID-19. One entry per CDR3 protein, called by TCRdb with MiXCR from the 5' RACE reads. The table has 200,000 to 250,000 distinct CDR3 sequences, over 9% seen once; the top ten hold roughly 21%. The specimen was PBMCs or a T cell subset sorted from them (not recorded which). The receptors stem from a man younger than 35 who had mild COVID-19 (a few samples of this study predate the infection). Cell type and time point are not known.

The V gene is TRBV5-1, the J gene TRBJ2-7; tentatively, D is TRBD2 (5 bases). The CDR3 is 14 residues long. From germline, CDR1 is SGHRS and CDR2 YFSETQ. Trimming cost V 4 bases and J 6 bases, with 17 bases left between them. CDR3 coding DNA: TGCGCCAGCAGCCCCTGGACCGCCGGAGGCGAGCAGTACGTC. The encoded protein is CASSPWTAGGEQYV.

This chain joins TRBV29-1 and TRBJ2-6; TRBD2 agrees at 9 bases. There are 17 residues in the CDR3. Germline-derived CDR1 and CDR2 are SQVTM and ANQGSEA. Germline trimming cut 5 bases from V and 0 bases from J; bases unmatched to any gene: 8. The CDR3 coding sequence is TGCAGCGTTCGTATGACTAGCGGCCACTCTGGGGCCAACGTCCTGACTTTC. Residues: CSVRMTSGHSGANVLTF.

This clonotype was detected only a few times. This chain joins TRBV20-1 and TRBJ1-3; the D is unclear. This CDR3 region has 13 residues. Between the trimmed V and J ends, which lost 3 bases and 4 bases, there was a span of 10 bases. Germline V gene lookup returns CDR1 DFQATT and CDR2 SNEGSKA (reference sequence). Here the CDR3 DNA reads TGCAGTGCTAGCGCGGGAACGGGAAACACCATATATTTT. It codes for CSASAGTGNTIYF.

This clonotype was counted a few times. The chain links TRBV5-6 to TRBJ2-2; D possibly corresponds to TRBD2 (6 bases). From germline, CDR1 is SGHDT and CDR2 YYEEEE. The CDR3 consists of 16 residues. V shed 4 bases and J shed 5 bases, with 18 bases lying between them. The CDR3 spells CASSPMSRGKTGELFF. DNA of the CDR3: TGTGCCAGCAGCCCTATGAGTCGGGGGAAGACCGGGGAGCTGTTTTTT.

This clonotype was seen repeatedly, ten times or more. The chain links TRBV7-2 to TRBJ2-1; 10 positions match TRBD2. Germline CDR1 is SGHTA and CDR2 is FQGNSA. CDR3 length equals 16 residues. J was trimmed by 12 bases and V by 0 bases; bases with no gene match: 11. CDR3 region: CASSLAGTSVAGRQFF. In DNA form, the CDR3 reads TGTGCCAGCAGCTTAGCCGGGACTAGCGTCGCAGGGCGGCAGTTCTTC.

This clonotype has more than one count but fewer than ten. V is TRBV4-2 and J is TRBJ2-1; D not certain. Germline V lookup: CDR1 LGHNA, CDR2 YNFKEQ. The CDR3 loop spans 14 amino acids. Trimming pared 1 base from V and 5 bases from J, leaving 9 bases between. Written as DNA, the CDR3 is TGTGCCAGCAGCCAAGTGGGTCTCGACAATGAGCAGTTCTTC. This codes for CASSQVGLDNEQFF.

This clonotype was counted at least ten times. As DNA, the CDR3 is TGTGCCAGCAGTCGTTATCAGGGGAACAATGAGCAGTTCTTC. It specifies CASSRYQGNNEQFF. The chain is built from TRBV12-3 or TRBV12-4 and TRBJ2-1; TRBD1 might be the D (6 bases). CDR3 size: 14 residues. V was pared by 5 bases and J by 5 bases, with 13 bases between.

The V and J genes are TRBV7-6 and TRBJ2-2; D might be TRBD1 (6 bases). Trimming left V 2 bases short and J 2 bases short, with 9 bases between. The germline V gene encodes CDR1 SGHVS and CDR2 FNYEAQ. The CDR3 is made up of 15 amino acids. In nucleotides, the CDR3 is TGTGCCAGCAGCTTAATGGGACACAACACCGGGGAGCTGTTTTTT. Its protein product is CASSLMGHNTGELFF.

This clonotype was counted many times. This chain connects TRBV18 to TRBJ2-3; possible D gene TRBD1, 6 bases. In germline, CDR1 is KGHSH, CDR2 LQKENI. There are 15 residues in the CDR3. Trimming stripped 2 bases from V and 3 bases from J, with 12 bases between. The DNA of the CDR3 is TGTGCCAGCTCACCAGCGGACAGTCATACAGATACGCAGTATTTT. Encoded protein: CASSPADSHTDTQYF.

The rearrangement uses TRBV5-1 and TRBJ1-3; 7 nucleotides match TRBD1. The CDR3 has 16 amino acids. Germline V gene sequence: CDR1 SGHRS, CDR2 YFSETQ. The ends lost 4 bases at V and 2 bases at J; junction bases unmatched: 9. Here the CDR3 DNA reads TGCGCCAGCAGCCCATCGGGACAGAAAGCTGGAAACACCATATATTTT. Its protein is CASSPSGQKAGNTIYF.

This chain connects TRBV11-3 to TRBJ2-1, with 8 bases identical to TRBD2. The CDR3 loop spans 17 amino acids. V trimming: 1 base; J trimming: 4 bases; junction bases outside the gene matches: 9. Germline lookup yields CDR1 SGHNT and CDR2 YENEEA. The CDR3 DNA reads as TGTGCCAGCAGCTTAGTTACAGCGGGGGATGGTTACAATGAGCAGTTCTTC. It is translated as CASSLVTAGDGYNEQFF.

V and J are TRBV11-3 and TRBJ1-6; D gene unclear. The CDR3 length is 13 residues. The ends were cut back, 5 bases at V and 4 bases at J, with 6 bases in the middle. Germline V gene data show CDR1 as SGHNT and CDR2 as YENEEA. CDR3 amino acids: CASSTSYNSPLHF. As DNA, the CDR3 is TGTGCCAGCAGCACCTCGTATAATTCACCCCTCCACTTT.

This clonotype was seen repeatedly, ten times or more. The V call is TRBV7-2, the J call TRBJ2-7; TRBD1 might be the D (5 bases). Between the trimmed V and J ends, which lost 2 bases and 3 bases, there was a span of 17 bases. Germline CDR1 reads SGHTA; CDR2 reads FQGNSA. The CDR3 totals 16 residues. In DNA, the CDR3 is TGTGCCAGCAGCTTATCAAGGTCCCAGGGTATCTACGAGCAGTACGTC. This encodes CASSLSRSQGIYEQYV.

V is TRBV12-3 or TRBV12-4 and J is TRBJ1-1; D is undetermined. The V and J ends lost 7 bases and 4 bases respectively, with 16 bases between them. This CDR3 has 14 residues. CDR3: CASTSFTRVTEAFF. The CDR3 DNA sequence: TGTGCCAGCACCTCATTTACAAGGGTCACTGAAGCTTTCTTT.

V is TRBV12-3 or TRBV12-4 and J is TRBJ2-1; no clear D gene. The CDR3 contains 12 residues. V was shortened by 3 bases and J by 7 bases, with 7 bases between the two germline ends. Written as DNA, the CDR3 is TGTGCCAGCAGTTTCGACGCGAATGAGCAGTTCTTC. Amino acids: CASSFDANEQFF.

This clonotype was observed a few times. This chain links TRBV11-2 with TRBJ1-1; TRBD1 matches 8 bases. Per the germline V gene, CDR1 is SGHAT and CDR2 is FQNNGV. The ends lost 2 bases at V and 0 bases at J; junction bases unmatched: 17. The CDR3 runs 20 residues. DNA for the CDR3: TGTGCCAGCAGCTTATTTAGATGGACAGGGCGAGCCGAGATGAACACTGAAGCTTTCTTT. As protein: CASSLFRWTGRAEMNTEAFF.

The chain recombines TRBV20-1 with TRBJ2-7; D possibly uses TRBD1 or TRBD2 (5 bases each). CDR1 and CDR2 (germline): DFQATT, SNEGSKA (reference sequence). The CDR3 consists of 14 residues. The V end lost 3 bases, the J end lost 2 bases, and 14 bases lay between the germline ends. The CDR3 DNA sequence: TGCAGTGCTAGTCGGCGAGGGGTGACCTACGAGCAGTACTTC. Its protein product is CSASRRGVTYEQYF.

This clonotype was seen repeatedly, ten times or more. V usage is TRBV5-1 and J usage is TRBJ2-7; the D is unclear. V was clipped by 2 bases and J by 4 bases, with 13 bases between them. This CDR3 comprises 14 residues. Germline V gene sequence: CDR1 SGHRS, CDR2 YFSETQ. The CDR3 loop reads CASSLSPGQYEQYV. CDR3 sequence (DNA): TGCGCCAGCAGCTTAAGTCCCGGGCAGTACGAGCAGTACGTC.

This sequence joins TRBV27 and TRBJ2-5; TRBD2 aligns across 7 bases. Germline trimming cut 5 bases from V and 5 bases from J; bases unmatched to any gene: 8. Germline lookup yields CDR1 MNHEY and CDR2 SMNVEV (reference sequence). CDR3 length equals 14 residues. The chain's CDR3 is CASSVQRGRETQYF. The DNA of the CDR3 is TGTGCCAGCAGTGTCCAGCGGGGTCGGGAGACCCAGTACTTC.

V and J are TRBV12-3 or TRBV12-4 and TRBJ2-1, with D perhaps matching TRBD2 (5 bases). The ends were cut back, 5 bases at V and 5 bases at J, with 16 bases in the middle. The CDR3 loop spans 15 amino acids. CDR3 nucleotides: TGTGCCAGCAGTAGAGGGCTCGGTACGGACAATGAGCAGTTCTTC. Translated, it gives CASSRGLGTDNEQFF.